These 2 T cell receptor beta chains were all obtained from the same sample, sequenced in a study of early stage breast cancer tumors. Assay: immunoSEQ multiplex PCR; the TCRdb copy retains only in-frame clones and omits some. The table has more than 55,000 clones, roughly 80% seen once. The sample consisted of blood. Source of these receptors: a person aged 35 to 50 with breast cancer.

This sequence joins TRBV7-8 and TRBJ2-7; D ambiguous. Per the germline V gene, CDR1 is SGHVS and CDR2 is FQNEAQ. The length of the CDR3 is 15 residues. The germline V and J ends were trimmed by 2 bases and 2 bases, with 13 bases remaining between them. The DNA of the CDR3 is TGTGCCAGCAGCTTAATGGCCGATTCTCCCTACGAGCAGTACTTC. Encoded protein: CASSLMADSPYEQYF.

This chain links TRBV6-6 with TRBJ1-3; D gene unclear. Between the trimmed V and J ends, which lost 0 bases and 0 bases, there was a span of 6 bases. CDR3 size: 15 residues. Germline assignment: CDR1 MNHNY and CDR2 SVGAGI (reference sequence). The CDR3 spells CASSYSSNSGNTIYF. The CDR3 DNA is TGTGCCAGCAGTTACTCGAGCAACTCTGGAAACACCATATATTTT.